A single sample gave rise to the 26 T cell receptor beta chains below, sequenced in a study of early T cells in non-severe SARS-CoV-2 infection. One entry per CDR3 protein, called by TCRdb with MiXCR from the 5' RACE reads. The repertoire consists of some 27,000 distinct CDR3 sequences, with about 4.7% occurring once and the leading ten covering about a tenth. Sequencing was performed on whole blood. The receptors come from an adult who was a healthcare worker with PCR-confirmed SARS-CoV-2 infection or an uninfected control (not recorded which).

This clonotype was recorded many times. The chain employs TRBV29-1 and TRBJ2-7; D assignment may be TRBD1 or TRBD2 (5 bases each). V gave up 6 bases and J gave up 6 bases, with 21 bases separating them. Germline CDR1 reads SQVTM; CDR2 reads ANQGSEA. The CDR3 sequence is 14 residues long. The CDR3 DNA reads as TGCAGCGTCGCCCACTCGGGGCGGGCGAGCGAGCAGTACTTC. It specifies CSVAHSGRASEQYF.

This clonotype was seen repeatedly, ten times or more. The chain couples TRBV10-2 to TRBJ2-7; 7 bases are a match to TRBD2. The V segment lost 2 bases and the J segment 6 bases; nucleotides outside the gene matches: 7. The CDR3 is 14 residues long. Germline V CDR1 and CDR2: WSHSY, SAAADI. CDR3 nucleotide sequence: TGCGCCAGCAGTGAGGTGGGAGGGCCAGGCGAGCAGTACTTC. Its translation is CASSEVGGPGEQYF.

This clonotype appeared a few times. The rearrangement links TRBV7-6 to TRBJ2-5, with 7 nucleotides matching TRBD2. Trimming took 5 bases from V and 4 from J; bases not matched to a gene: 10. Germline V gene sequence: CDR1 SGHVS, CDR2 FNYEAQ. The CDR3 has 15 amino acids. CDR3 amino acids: CASSPLTSTGETQYF. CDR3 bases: TGTGCCAGCAGCCCACTGACTAGCACGGGAGAGACCCAGTACTTC.

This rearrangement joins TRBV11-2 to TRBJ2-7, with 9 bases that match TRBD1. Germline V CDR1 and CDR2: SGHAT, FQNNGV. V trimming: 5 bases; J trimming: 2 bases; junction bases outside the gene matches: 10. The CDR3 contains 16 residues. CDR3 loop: CASSTLQGAKTYEQYF. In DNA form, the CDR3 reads TGTGCCAGCAGCACGTTACAGGGGGCAAAAACCTACGAGCAGTACTTC.

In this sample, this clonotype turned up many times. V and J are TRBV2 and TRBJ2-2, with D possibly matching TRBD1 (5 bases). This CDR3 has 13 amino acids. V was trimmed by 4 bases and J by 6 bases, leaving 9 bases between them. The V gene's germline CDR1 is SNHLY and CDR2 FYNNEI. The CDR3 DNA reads TGTGCCAGCAGTGCCCAGGGTGCCGGGGAGCTGTTTTTT. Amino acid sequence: CASSAQGAGELFF.

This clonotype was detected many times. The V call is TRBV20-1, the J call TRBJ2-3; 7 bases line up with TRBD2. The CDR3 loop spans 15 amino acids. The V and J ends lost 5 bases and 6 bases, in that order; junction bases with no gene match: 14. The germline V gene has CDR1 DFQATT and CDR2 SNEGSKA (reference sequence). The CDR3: CSAFPTSSKPDTQYF. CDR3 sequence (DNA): TGCAGTGCTTTCCCGACTAGCTCAAAGCCTGATACGCAGTATTTT.

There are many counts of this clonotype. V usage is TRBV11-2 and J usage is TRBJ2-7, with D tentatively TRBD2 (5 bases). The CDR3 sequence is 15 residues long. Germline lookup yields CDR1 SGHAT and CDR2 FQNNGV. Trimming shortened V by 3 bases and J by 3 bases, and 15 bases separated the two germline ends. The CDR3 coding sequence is TGTGCCAGCAGCTTGGACTTATTCCGGGGCTACGAGCAGTACTTC. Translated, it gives CASSLDLFRGYEQYF.

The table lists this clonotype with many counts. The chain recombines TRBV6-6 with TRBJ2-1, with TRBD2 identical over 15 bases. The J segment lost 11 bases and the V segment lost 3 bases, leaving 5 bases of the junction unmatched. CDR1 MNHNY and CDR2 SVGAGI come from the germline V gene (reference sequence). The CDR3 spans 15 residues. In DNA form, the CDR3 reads TGTGCCAGCAGTTATGGGACTAGCGGGAGGATGAAGCAGTTCTTC. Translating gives CASSYGTSGRMKQFF.

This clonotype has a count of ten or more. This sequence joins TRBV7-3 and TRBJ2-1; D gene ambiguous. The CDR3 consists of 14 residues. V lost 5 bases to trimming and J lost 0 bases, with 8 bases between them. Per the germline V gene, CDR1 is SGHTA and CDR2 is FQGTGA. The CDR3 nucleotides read TGTGCCAGCAGCGCCTGGAGCTCCTACAATGAGCAGTTCTTC. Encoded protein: CASSAWSSYNEQFF.

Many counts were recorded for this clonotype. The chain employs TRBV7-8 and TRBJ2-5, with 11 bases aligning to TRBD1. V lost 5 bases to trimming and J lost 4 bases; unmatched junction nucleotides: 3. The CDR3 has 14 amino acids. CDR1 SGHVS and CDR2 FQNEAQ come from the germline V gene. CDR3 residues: CASSRTGGLETQYF. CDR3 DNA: TGTGCCAGCAGCAGGACAGGGGGCCTAGAGACCCAGTACTTC.

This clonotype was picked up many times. CDR3 DNA: TGTGCCAGCAGCTTACAGGGAGGGCGCTACGAGCAGTACTTC. Its protein product is CASSLQGGRYEQYF. The rearrangement joins TRBV11-2 to TRBJ2-7; 7 positions match TRBD2. Losses at the gene ends were 2 bases for V and 3 bases for J; bases not matched to a gene: 4. CDR1 and CDR2 (germline): SGHAT, FQNNGV. The CDR3 extends over 14 amino acids. Using reference TRBV11-2 and TRBJ2-7 for the parts outside the CDR3, the full variable domain is EAGVAQSPRYKIIEKRQSVAFWCNPISGHATLYWYQQILGQGPKLLIQFQNNGVVDDSQLPKDRFSAERLKGVDSTLKIQPAKLEDSAVYLCASSLQGGRYEQYFGPGTRLTVT.

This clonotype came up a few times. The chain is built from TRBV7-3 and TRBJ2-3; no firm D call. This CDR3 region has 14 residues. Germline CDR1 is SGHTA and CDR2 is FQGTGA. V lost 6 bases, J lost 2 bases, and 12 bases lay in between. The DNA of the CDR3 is TGTGCCAGCAGTCACGGACGGAACACAGATACGCAGTATTTT. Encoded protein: CASSHGRNTDTQYF.

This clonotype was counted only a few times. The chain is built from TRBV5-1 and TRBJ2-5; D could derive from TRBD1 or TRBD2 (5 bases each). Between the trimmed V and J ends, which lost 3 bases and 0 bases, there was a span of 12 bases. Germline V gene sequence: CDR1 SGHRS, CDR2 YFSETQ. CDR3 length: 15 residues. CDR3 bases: TGCGCCAGCAGCTCGGGACGCCGGTACCAAGAGACCCAGTACTTC. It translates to CASSSGRRYQETQYF.

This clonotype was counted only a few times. The CDR3 loop is CATSFDSNTGELFF. CDR3 in DNA: TGTGCCACCAGCTTTGACTCGAACACCGGGGAGCTGTTTTTT. The chain uses TRBV15 and TRBJ2-2; D is uncertain. The V end lost 5 bases, the J end lost 0 bases, and 7 bases lay between the germline ends. CDR3 length: 14 amino acids. Germline V gives CDR1 LNHNV, CDR2 YYDKDF (reference sequence).

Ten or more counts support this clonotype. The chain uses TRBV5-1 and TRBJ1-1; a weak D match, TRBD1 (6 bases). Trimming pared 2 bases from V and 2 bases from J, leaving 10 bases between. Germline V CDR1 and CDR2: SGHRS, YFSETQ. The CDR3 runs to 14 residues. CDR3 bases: TGCGCCAGCAGCTTAGGAGGGGGAAACACTGAAGCTTTCTTT. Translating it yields CASSLGGGNTEAFF. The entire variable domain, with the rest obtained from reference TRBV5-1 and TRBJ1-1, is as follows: KAGVTQTPRYLIKTRGQQVTLSCSPISGHRSVSWYQQTPGQGLQFLFEYFSETQRNKGNFPGRFSGRQFSNSRSEMNVSTLELGDSALYLCASSLGGGNTEAFFGQGTRLTVV.

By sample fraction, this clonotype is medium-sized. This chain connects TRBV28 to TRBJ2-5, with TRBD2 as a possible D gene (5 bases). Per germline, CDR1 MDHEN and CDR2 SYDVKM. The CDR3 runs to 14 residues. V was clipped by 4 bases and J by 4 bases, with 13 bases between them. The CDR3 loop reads CASSSVGGLETQYF. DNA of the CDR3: TGTGCCAGCAGTTCAGTAGGAGGTCTAGAGACCCAGTACTTC.

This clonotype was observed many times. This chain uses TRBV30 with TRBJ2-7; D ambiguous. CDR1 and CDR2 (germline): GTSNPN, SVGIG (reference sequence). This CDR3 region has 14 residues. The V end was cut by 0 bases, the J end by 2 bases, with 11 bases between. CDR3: CAWSVVDGTYEQYF. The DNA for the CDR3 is TGTGCCTGGAGTGTAGTGGACGGAACCTACGAGCAGTACTTC.

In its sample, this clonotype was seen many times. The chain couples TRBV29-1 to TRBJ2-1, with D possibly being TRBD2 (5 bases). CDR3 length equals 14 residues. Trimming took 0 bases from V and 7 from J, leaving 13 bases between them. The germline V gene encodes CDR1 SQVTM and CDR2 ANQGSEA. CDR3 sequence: CSVEDGNSDNEQFF. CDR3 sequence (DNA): TGCAGCGTTGAAGACGGGAACAGCGATAATGAGCAGTTCTTC.

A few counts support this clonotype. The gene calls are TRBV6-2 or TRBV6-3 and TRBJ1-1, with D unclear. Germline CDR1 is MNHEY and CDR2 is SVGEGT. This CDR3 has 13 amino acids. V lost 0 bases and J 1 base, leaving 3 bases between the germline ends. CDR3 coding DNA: TGTGCCAGCAGTTACTCGGAGAACACTGAAGCTTTCTTT. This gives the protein CASSYSENTEAFF.

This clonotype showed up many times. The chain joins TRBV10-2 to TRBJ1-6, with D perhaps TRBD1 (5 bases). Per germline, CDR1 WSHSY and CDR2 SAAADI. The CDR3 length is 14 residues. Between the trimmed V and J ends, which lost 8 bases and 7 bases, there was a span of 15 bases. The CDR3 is CASLEGRQNSPLHF. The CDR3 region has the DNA TGCGCCAGCCTGGAGGGACGGCAAAATTCACCCCTCCACTTT.

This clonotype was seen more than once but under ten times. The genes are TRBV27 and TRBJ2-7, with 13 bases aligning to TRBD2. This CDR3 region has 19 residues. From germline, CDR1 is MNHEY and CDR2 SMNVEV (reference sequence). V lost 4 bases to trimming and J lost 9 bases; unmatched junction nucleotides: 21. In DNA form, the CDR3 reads TGTGCCAGCAGTTCAAGGACTAGCGGGAGCCTTCCCGTTAACCTCGGGCAGTACTTC. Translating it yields CASSSRTSGSLPVNLGQYF.

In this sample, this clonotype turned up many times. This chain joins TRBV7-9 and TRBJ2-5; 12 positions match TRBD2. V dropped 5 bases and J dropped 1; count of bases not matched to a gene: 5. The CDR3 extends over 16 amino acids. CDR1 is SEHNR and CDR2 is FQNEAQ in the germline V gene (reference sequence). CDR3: CASSQGLAGRQETQYF. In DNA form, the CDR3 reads TGTGCCAGCAGCCAGGGACTAGCGGGCCGCCAAGAGACCCAGTACTTC. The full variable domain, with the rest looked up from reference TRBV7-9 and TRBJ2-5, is DTGVSQNPRHKITKRGQNVTFRCDPISEHNRLYWYRQTLGQGPEFLTYFQNEAQLEKSRLLSDRFSAERPKGSFSTLEIQRTEQGDSAMYLCASSQGLAGRQETQYFGPGTRLLVL.

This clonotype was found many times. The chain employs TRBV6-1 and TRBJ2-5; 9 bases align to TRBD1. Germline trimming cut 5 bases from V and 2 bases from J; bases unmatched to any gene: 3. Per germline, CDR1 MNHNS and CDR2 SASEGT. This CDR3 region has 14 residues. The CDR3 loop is CASSSDRGQETQYF. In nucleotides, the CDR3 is TGTGCCAGCAGTTCTGACAGGGGGCAAGAGACCCAGTACTTC.

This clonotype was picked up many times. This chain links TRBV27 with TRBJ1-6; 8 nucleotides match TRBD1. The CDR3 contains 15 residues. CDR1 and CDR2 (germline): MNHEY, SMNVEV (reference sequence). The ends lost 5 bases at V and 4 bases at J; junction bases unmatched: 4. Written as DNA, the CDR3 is TGTGCCAGCAGTCCGGGACAGGCATATAATTCACCCCTCCACTTT. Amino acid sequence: CASSPGQAYNSPLHF.

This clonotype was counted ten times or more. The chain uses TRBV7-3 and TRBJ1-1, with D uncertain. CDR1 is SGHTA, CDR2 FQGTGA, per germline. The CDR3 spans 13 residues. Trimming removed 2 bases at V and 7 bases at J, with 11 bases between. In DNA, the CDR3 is TGTGCCAGCAGCTTACTTTCGGGAGGTGAAGCTTTCTTT. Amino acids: CASSLLSGGEAFF.

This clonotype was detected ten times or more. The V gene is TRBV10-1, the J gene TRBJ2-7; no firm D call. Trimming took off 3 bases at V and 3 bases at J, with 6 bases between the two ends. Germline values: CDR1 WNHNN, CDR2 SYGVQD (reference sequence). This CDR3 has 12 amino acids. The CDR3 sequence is CASSDTNYEQYF. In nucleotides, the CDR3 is TGCGCCAGCAGTGACACAAACTACGAGCAGTACTTC.